The 16 T cell receptor beta chains given below trace back to one sample, sequenced in a study of shared clonotypes between healthy human individuals. Clones were read by immunoSEQ multiplex PCR, and TCRdb kept only the in-frame ones, dropping some. The sample has over a million clones; 98% are singletons. The sample taken for sequencing was naive CD4+ T cells sorted from blood. As for subset: CD45RA+ positively selected. All receptors derive from a man aged 25 to 40 in good health.

This rearrangement joins TRBV7-3 to TRBJ2-1, with a weak D call TRBD2 (5 bases). CDR1 and CDR2 from the germline V gene are SGHTA and FQGTGA. The CDR3 runs 15 residues. V dropped 0 bases and J dropped 8 bases, with 14 bases sitting between them. CDR3 nucleotides: TGTGCCAGCAGCTTAACTAGGATTGCGAGGGATGAGCAGTTCTTC. Protein: CASSLTRIARDEQFF.

The gene calls are TRBV19 and TRBJ2-6; the match to TRBD2 covers 8 bases. V shed 8 bases, J shed 0 bases, and the junction held 6 bases outside the gene matches. CDR3 length: 16 residues. CDR1 LNHDA and CDR2 SQIVND come from the germline V gene (reference sequence). The CDR3 DNA is TGTGCCAGTCGGGAGGGGATAGGCTCTGGGGCCAACGTCCTGACTTTC. This codes for CASREGIGSGANVLTF.

This chain uses TRBV7-9 with TRBJ2-1; tentative D call: TRBD1 (7 bases). This CDR3 region has 14 residues. Trimming left V 8 bases short and J 3 bases short, with 14 bases between. Germline-derived CDR1 and CDR2 are SEHNR and FQNEAQ (reference sequence). In DNA, the CDR3 is TGTGCCAGCGGAGGGCAGGGGGACTACAATGAGCAGTTCTTC. Protein sequence: CASGGQGDYNEQFF.

The J gene is TRBJ2-7, the V gene TRBV2; TRBD2 matches 9 bases. Germline V gene sequence: CDR1 SNHLY, CDR2 FYNNEI. The V and J ends lost 8 bases and 10 bases, in that order; junction bases with no gene match: 6. This CDR3 has 11 residues. Written as DNA, the CDR3 is TGTGCCAGCCTCGGGACTAGCAAACAGTACTTC. Residues: CASLGTSKQYF. Supplemented by reference TRBV2 and TRBJ2-7, the full variable domain reads EPEVTQTPSHQVTQMGQEVILRCVPISNHLYFYWYRQILGQKVEFLVSFYNNEISEKSEIFDDQFSVERPDGSNFTLKIRSTKLEDSAMYFCASLGTSKQYFGPGTRLTVT.

V gene TRBV11-2 combines with J gene TRBJ2-6; no clear D gene. The germline V and J ends were trimmed by 1 base and 0 bases, with 4 bases remaining between them. This CDR3 is 15 amino acids long. The germline CDR1 and CDR2 sequences are SGHAT and FQNNGV. The CDR3 coding sequence is TGTGCCAGCAGCTTAGGTCCCTCTGGGGCCAACGTCCTGACTTTC. This codes for CASSLGPSGANVLTF.

V is TRBV9 and J is TRBJ1-2; D not certain. The CDR3 loop spans 14 amino acids. The ends were cut back, 3 bases at V and 4 bases at J, with 13 bases in the middle. In germline, CDR1 is SGDLS, CDR2 YYNGEE. The CDR3 sequence: CASSGHNGAYGYTF. The CDR3 DNA reads as TGTGCCAGCAGCGGTCATAACGGTGCCTATGGCTACACCTTC.

The chain has TRBV19 and TRBJ1-5; TRBD1 matches 7 bases. The CDR3 contains 16 residues. The ends lost 0 bases at V and 3 bases at J; junction bases unmatched: 5. Per germline, CDR1 LNHDA and CDR2 SQIVND (reference sequence). The CDR3: CASSIDRQGDNQPQHF. The CDR3 DNA reads as TGTGCCAGTAGTATAGACCGGCAGGGGGACAATCAGCCCCAGCATTTT.

The CDR3 bases are TGTGCCAGCAGTTACTCGATCGGGGGCTCCTACAATGAGCAGTTCTTC. This codes for CASSYSIGGSYNEQFF. V and J are TRBV6-6 and TRBJ2-1; maybe TRBD2 (6 bases). The CDR3 is 16 amino acids. Germline loops: CDR1 MNHNY, CDR2 SVGAGI (reference sequence). V lost 0 bases, J lost 0 bases, and 9 bases lay in between.

The rearrangement joins TRBV7-3 to TRBJ2-7, with no clear D. The germline CDR1 and CDR2 sequences are SGHTA and FQGTGA. V lost 2 bases to trimming and J lost 1 base, with 9 bases between them. The CDR3 contains 14 residues. Here the CDR3 reads CASSLSAESYEQYF. In DNA form, the CDR3 reads TGTGCCAGCAGCTTATCGGCCGAGTCCTACGAGCAGTACTTC.

The rearrangement uses TRBV6-4 and TRBJ1-2; 9 bases are a match to TRBD1. J lost 5 bases, V lost 5 bases, and 3 bases had no gene match. Germline CDR1 MRHNA, CDR2 SNTAGT. The CDR3 is made up of 13 amino acids. As DNA, the CDR3 is TGTGCCAGCAGTACCGGGACAGGGTATGGCTACACCTTC. It is translated as CASSTGTGYGYTF.

This rearrangement joins TRBV6-5 to TRBJ1-1; the D gene is possibly TRBD1 (5 bases). Per germline, CDR1 MNHEY and CDR2 SVGAGI. Trimming left V 2 bases short and J 0 bases short, with 10 bases between. This CDR3 contains 15 residues. CDR3 in amino acids: CASSYDSALNTEAFF. CDR3 DNA: TGTGCCAGCAGTTACGACAGTGCCCTGAACACTGAAGCTTTCTTT.

The DNA for the CDR3 is TGCAGCGTTGATTCCGACAGTCTACAAGAGACCCAGTACTTC. Its protein is CSVDSDSLQETQYF. This chain uses TRBV29-1 with TRBJ2-5; a possible D gene is TRBD1 (5 bases). The CDR3 has 14 amino acids. Germline V gives CDR1 SQVTM, CDR2 ANQGSEA. Trimming left V 3 bases short and J 2 bases short, with 13 bases between.

The chain is built from TRBV11-2 and TRBJ2-7; D not resolved. In germline, CDR1 is SGHAT, CDR2 FQNNGV. Trimming pared 7 bases from V and 2 bases from J, leaving 12 bases between. The CDR3 covers 13 residues. The CDR3 spells CASTAIPPYEQYF. As DNA, the CDR3 is TGTGCCAGCACCGCAATCCCCCCCTACGAGCAGTACTTC.

This sequence joins TRBV2 and TRBJ2-5; D might be TRBD2 (6 bases). There are 19 residues in the CDR3. Germline V CDR1 and CDR2: SNHLY, FYNNEI. Between the trimmed V and J ends, which lost 6 bases and 4 bases, there was a span of 30 bases. CDR3 sequence: CASSQTSLGGNRRGETQYF. The CDR3 bases are TGTGCCAGCAGCCAAACCTCACTCGGCGGGAACCGGAGAGGAGAGACCCAGTACTTC.

The chain couples TRBV19 to TRBJ2-1, with 7 bases fitting TRBD2. The V segment lost 5 bases and the J segment 0 bases; nucleotides outside the gene matches: 10. The CDR3 is 17 amino acids. The germline CDR1 and CDR2 sequences are LNHDA and SQIVND (reference sequence). This CDR3 is CASSLRLAPSSYNEQFF. CDR3 bases: TGTGCCAGTAGTTTACGACTAGCACCCAGCTCCTACAATGAGCAGTTCTTC.

V and J are TRBV29-1 and TRBJ1-2; the D is unclear. V lost 4 bases to trimming and J lost 2 bases, with 17 bases between them. Germline loops: CDR1 SQVTM, CDR2 ANQGSEA. The CDR3 loop spans 15 amino acids. The CDR3 DNA is TGCAGCGTTGCGGGTTCCTTGACACCAAACTATGGCTACACCTTC. Its translation is CSVAGSLTPNYGYTF.